This record concerns one T cell receptor (beta chain) sequence. This entry belongs to a study of blood T cell repertoires in COVID-19. On the study more broadly: The samples span acute and convalescent COVID-19 from the United States, Italy and Spain.

CDR3 length: 14 residues. J gave up 6 bases and V 8 bases, and 9 bases lay outside the gene matches. Looked up from germline, CDR1 is MDHEN and CDR2 is SYDVKM. Here immunoSEQ multiplex PCR was the method, and the copy in TCRdb shows in-frame clones only, minus some. The table lists some 87,000 clones, about four fifths of them singletons. Specimen: peripheral blood. The TCR comes from a human donor in a cohort sampled during active COVID-19. This chain joins TRBV28 and TRBJ1-2, with 10 bases aligning to TRBD1. CDR3 nucleotides: TGTGCCAGCCGGTTGACCGGGACAGGGGATGGCTACACCTTC. Translated, it gives CASRLTGTGDGYTF.